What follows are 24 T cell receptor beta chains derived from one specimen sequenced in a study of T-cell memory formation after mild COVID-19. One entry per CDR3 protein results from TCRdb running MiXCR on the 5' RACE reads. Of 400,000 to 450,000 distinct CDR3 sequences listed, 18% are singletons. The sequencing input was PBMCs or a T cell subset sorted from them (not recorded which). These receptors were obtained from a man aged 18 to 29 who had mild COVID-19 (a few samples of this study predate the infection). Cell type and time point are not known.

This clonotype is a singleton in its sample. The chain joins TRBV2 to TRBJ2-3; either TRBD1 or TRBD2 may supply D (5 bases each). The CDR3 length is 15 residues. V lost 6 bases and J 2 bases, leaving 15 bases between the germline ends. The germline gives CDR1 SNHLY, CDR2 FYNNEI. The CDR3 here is CASRLRDGPTDTQYF. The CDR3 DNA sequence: TGTGCCAGCAGGCTTAGGGACGGCCCCACAGATACGCAGTATTTT.

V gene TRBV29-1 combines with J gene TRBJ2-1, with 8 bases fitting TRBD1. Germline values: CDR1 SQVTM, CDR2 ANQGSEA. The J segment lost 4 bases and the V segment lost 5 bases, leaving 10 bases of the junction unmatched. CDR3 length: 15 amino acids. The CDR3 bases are TGCAGCGTTAGTCCCGGACAGGGCAATTACAATGAGCAGTTCTTC. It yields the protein CSVSPGQGNYNEQFF.

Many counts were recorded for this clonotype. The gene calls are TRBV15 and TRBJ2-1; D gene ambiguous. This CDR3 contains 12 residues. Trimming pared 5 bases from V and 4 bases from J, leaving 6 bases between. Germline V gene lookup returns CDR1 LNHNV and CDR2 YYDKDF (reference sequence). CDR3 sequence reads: CATSLGYNEQFF. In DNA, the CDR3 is TGTGCCACCAGCTTGGGGTACAATGAGCAGTTCTTC.

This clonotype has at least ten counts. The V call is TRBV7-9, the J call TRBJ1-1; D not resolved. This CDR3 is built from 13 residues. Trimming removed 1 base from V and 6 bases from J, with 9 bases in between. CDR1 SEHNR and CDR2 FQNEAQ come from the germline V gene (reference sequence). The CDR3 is CASSLETGAEAFF. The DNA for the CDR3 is TGTGCCAGCAGCTTAGAAACCGGGGCTGAAGCTTTCTTT.

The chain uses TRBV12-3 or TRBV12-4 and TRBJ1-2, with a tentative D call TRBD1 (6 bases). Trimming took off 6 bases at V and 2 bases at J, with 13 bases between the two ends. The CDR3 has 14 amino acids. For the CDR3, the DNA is TGTGCCAGCAGCCGCCAGGGGACCAACTATGGCTACACCTTC. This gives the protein CASSRQGTNYGYTF.

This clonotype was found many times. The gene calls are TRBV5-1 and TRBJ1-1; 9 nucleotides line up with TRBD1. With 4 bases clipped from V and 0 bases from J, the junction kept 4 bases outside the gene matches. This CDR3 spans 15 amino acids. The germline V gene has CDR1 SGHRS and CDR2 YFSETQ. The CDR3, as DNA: TGCGCCAGCAGCCTGGGACAGGGAATGAACACTGAAGCTTTCTTT. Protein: CASSLGQGMNTEAFF.

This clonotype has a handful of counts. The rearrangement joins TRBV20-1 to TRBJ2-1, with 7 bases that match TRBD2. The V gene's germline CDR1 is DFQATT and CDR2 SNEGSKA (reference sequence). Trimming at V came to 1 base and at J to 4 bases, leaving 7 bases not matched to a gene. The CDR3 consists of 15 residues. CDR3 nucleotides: TGCAGTGCTAGAGTGGGCGGGGGAGGATACAATGAGCAGTTCTTC. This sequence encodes CSARVGGGGYNEQFF.

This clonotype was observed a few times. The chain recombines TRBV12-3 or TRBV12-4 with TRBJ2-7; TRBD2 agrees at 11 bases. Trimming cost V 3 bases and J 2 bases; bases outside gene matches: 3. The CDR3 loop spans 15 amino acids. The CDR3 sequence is CASSFSSGGPYEQYV. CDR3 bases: TGTGCCAGCAGTTTTTCTAGCGGGGGGCCCTACGAGCAGTACGTC.

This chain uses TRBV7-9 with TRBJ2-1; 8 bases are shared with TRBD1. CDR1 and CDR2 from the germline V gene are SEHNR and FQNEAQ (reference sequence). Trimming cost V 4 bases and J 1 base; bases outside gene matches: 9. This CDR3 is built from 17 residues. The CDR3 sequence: CASSSRTGSGSYNEQFF. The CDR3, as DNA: TGTGCCAGCAGCTCCCGGACAGGGTCGGGATCCTACAATGAGCAGTTCTTC.

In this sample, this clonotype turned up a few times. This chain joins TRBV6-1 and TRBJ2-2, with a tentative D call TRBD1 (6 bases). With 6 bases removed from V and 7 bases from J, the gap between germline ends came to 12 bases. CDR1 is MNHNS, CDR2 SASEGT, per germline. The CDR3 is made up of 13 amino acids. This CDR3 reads CASSLLGGGELFF. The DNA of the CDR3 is TGTGCCAGCAGCCTGTTAGGGGGCGGGGAGCTGTTTTTT.

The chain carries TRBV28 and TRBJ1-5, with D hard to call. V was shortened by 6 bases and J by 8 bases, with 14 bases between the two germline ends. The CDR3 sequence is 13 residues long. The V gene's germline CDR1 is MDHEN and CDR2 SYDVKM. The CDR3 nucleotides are TGTGCCAGCAGGGCCCCTTCAATCAAGCCCCAGCATTTT. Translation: CASRAPSIKPQHF.

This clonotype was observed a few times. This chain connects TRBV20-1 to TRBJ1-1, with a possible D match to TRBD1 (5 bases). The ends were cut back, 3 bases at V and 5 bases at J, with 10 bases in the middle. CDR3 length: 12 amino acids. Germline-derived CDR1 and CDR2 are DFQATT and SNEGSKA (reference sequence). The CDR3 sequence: CSARVWGTEAFF. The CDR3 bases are TGCAGTGCTAGGGTTTGGGGGACTGAAGCTTTCTTT.

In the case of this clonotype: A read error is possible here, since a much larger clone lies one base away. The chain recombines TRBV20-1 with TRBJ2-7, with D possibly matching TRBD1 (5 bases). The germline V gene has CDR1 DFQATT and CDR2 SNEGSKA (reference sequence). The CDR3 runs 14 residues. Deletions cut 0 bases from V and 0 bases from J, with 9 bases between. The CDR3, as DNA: TGCAGTGCTAGAGAGGTGCAGGGCTCCTACGAGCAGTACTTC. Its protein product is CSAREVQGSYEQYF.

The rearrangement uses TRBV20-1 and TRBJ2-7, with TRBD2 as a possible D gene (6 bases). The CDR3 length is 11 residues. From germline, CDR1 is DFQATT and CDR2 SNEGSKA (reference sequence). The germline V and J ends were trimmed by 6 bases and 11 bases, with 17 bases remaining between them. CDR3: CSALRGSREYV. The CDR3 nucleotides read TGCAGTGCCCTCCGGGGGTCGAGGGAGTACGTC.

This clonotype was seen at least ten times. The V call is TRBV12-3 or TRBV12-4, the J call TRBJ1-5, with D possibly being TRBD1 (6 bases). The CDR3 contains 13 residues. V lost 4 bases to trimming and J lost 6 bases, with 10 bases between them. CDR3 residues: CASSSGGGQPQHF. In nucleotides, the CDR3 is TGTGCCAGCAGTTCCGGAGGGGGTCAGCCCCAGCATTTT.

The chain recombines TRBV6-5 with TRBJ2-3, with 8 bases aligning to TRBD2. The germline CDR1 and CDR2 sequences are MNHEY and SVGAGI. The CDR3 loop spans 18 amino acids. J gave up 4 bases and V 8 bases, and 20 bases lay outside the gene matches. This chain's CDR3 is CASGSGRSRGGSPDTQYF. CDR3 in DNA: TGTGCCAGCGGTAGCGGACGTAGCCGGGGGGGTTCCCCAGATACGCAGTATTTT.

This CDR3 is CASSLEASGGGSTDTQYF. The CDR3, as DNA: TGCGCCAGCAGCTTGGAAGCTAGCGGGGGGGGAAGCACAGATACGCAGTATTTT. The chain is built from TRBV5-1 and TRBJ2-3, with 12 bases fitting TRBD2. V shed 0 bases, J shed 0 bases, and the junction held 5 bases outside the gene matches. The CDR3 length is 18 residues. The V gene's germline CDR1 is SGHRS and CDR2 YFSETQ.

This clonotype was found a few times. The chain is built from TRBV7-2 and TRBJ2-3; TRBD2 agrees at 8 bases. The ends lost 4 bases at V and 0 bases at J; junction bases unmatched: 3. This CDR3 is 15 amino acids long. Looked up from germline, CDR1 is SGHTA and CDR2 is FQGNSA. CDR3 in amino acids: CASSSSGSSTDTQYF. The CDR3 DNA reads TGTGCCAGCAGCTCTAGCGGGTCTAGCACAGATACGCAGTATTTT.

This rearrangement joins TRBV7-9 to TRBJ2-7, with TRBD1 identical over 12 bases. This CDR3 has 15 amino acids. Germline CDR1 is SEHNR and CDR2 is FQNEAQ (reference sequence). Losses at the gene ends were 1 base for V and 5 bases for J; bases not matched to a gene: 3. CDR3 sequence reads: CASSLVGQGAHEQYF. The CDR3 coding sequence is TGTGCCAGCAGCTTAGTGGGACAGGGGGCCCACGAGCAGTACTTC.

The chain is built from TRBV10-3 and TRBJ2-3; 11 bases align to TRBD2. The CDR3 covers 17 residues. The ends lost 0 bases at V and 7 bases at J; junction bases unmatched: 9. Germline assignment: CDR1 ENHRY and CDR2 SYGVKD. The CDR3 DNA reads TGTGCCATCAGTGAGTCGATCGGGACTAGCGGAAAATATACGCAGTATTTT. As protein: CAISESIGTSGKYTQYF.

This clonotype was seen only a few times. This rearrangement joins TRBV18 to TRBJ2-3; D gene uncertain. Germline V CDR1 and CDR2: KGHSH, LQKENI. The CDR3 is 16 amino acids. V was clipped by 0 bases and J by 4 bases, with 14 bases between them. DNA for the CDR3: TGTGCCAGCTCACCACCGGTCCGTTATTCACCAGATACGCAGTATTTT. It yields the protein CASSPPVRYSPDTQYF.

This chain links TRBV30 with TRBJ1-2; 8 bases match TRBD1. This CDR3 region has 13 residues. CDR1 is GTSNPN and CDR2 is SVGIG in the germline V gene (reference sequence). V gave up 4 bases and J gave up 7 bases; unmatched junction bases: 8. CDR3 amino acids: CAWNRDQGAGYTF. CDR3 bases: TGTGCCTGGAACCGGGACCAGGGGGCTGGCTACACCTTC.

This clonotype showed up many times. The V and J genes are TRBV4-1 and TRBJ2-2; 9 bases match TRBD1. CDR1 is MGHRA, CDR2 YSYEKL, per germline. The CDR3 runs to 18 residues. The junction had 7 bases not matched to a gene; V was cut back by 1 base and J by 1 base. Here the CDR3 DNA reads TGCGCCAGCAGCCAAGGGGGATGGACAGGGGAGAACACCGGGGAGCTGTTTTTT. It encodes CASSQGGWTGENTGELFF.

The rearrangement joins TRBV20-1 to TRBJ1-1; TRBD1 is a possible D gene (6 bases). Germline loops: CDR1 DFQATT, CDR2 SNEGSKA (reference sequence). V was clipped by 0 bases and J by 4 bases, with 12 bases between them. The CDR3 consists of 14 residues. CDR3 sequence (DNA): TGCAGTGCTAGAGACCCCCGGGGGCCCACTGAAGCTTTCTTT. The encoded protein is CSARDPRGPTEAFF.